Listed here are 11 T cell receptor beta chains from one sample, sequenced in a study of vaccination and CD4 T cells after COVID-19. The Oncomine TCR Beta short-read assay was what sequenced the DNA obtained from cultured CD4+ T cells. TCRdb re-called the PCR reads with MiXCR, one entry per CDR3 protein. The data show fewer than 15,000 distinct CDR3 sequences, with around 44% seen just once and 6.5% to 9% held by the top ten. Regarding treatment: approximately nine-day PBMC culture with coronavirus spike peptide pools or control peptides (ViraFEST assay). Their antigen targets remain unknown. Sequences were obtained from CD4+ T cells from blood, cultured in vitro. Source of these receptors: a human donor who had recovered from COVID-19.

V is TRBV7-9 and J is TRBJ1-2; 7 nucleotides agree with TRBD1. Germline V CDR1 and CDR2: SEHNR, FQNEAQ (reference sequence). This CDR3 spans 13 amino acids. The V gene end was trimmed by 3 bases and the J gene end by 8 bases; junction bases not matched to a gene: 6. This chain's CDR3 is CASSFEGARGYTF. For the CDR3, the DNA is TGTGCCAGCAGCTTCGAGGGGGCGCGAGGCTACACCTTC.

J is TRBJ2-5 and V is TRBV7-2, with D possibly matching TRBD1 (5 bases). The germline V and J ends were trimmed by 6 bases and 7 bases, with 21 bases remaining between them. Germline V gives CDR1 SGHTA, CDR2 FQGNSA. The CDR3 is 15 amino acids. CDR3 sequence (DNA): TGTGCCAGCAGTTCTCGACCTCACTCTCAGGGGACCCAGTACTTC. This sequence encodes CASSSRPHSQGTQYF. Complete variable domain (other parts from reference TRBV7-2 and TRBJ2-5): GAGVSQSPSNKVTEKGKDVELRCDPISGHTALYWYRQSLGQGLEFLIYFQGNSAPDKSGLPSDRFSAERTGGSVSTLTIQRTQQEDSAVYLCASSSRPHSQGTQYFGPGTRLLVL.

This chain connects TRBV10-1 to TRBJ2-7; 7 nucleotides agree with TRBD1. Looked up from germline, CDR1 is WNHNN and CDR2 is SYGVQD (reference sequence). The CDR3 is 13 amino acids. V was pared by 8 bases and J by 9 bases, with 13 bases of the junction left unmatched. The CDR3, as DNA: TGCGCCAGCCAGGGACAGACCCCAGGCGGGCAGTACTTC. It is translated as CASQGQTPGGQYF.

The chain has TRBV7-2 and TRBJ1-2; no clear D. Deletions cut 5 bases from V and 2 bases from J, with 12 bases between. The CDR3 contains 14 residues. The germline V gene encodes CDR1 SGHTA and CDR2 FQGNSA. This CDR3 is CASSPRGENYGYTF. In DNA form, the CDR3 reads TGTGCCAGCAGCCCGCGTGGGGAAAACTATGGCTACACCTTC.

The V gene is TRBV24-1, the J gene TRBJ1-5; tentatively, D is TRBD1 (6 bases). Germline assignment: CDR1 KGHDR and CDR2 SFDVKD. V was clipped by 5 bases and J by 3 bases, with 16 bases between them. The CDR3 totals 16 residues. CDR3 DNA sequence: TGTGCCACCAGTGGACCCGAACAGGGAAACAATCAGCCCCAGCATTTT. Translation: CATSGPEQGNNQPQHF.

The J gene is TRBJ2-7, the V gene TRBV6-2 or TRBV6-3; D is unclear. CDR1 is MNHEY, CDR2 SVGEGT, per germline. CDR3 length: 15 residues. Trimming took 5 bases from V and 2 from J, leaving 16 bases between them. The CDR3 sequence is CASSTPFKGTYEQYF. Written as DNA, the CDR3 is TGTGCCAGCAGTACCCCCTTTAAAGGGACCTACGAGCAGTACTTC.

Note on this clonotype: A read error is likely, as this CDR3 ends without the conserved phenylalanine or tryptophan. This sequence joins TRBV10-2 and TRBJ2-7; D unresolved. The V gene's germline CDR1 is WSHSY and CDR2 SAAADI. Trimming removed 6 bases at V and 2 bases at J, with 5 bases between. This CDR3 contains 11 residues. CDR3 nucleotides: TGCGCCAGCAGCGAAGCCTACGAGCAGTACTCC. Translating gives CASSEAYEQYS.

This clonotype was counted a few times. The V and J genes are TRBV7-2 and TRBJ2-2; TRBD1 matches 9 bases. CDR3 size: 16 residues. The junction had 4 bases not matched to a gene; V was cut back by 4 bases and J by 1 base. From germline, CDR1 is SGHTA and CDR2 FQGNSA. In nucleotides, the CDR3 is TGTGCCAGCAGCTATACAGGGGGCTGGAACACCGGGGAGCTGTTTTTT. The encoded protein is CASSYTGGWNTGELFF.

The chain combines TRBV7-2 with TRBJ2-7; D perhaps matches TRBD1 (6 bases). V was cut by 5 bases and J by 7 bases, with 21 bases left in between. The CDR3 has 15 amino acids. The germline gives CDR1 SGHTA, CDR2 FQGNSA. In nucleotides, the CDR3 is TGTGCCAGCAGCCCAACCCGACAGGTCTTGGGGGAGCAGTACTTC. It specifies CASSPTRQVLGEQYF.

V and J are TRBV12-3 or TRBV12-4 and TRBJ1-1, with D possibly being TRBD1 (6 bases). The CDR3 has 14 residues. The V and J ends lost 5 bases and 2 bases respectively, with 12 bases between them. The CDR3 nucleotides are TGTGCCAGCAGTCCGGACAGATACAACACTGAAGCTTTCTTT. It translates to CASSPDRYNTEAFF.

This chain joins TRBV19 and TRBJ2-3; TRBD2 matches at 7 bases. The J segment lost 4 bases and the V segment lost 9 bases, leaving 10 bases of the junction unmatched. The CDR3 covers 14 residues. Looked up from germline, CDR1 is LNHDA and CDR2 is SQIVND (reference sequence). The CDR3 DNA reads as TGTGCCAGCAGGTCGGCAGGGAGGGCAGATACGCAGTATTTT. It yields the protein CASRSAGRADTQYF.